This T cell receptor beta chain was observed in a study of T cell changes during pregnancy in multiple sclerosis. Only in-frame clones appear in the TCRdb table, and some are missing; sequencing was by immunoSEQ multiplex PCR. The table has 55,000 to 70,000 clones, around 89% seen once; the top ten hold under 2%. V was shortened by 8 bases and J by 2 bases, with 9 bases between the two germline ends. The CDR3 spans 12 residues. Germline loops: CDR1 MNHNY, CDR2 SVGAGI (reference sequence). The chain joins TRBV6-6 to TRBJ1-1; no clear D. The material sequenced was peripheral blood, taken after pregnancy. The receptor was derived from a female donor with multiple sclerosis, enrolled in a pregnancy study. The CDR3 nucleotides are TGTGCCAGCGAGGTAACCAACACTGAAGCTTTCTTT. This gives the protein CASEVTNTEAFF.